The entry below gives a single T cell receptor (beta chain) sequence along with its context. Its target is unknown. The entry originates in a study of cytomegalovirus exposure and HLA in healthy donors. Study outcomes and limitations: Reportedly, HLA-A and HLA-B alleles of most subjects were accurately predicted from TCR beta.

The PCR employed 60 Vbeta primers together with 13 Jbeta primers. Method: immunoSEQ multiplex PCR; TCRdb's copy keeps in-frame clones and lacks some. The sample has about 110,000 clones; 82% are singletons. Germline CDR1 SGHRS, CDR2 YFSETQ. The CDR3 sequence is 16 residues long. The source of this sequence is a man younger than 45 in good health and CMV-seropositive. The source material was PBMCs. The chain recombines TRBV5-1 with TRBJ2-5; 8 bases match TRBD2. The J call may be incorrect, as the DNA end agrees better with TRBJ2-7. Here the CDR3 DNA reads TGCGCCAGCAGCTTGTTTAGCGGGGAGGCCTACTACGAGCAGTACTTC. This gives the protein CASSLFSGEAYYEQYF.